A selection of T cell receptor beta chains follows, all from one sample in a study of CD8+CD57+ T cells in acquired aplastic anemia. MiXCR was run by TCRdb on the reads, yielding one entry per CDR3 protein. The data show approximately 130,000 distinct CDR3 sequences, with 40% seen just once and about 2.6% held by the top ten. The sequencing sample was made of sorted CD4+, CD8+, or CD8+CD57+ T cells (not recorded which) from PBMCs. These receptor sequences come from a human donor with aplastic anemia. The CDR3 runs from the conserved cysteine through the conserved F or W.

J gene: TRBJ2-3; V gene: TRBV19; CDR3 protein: CASSIGRTDTQYF
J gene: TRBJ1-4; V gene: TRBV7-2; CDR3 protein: CASSPTQRGGEKLFF
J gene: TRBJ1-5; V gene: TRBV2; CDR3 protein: CASSEGQGNQPQHF
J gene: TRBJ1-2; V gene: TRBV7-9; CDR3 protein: CASSSTPMDSYGYTF
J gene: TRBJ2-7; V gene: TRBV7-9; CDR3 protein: CASSLTRLEQYF
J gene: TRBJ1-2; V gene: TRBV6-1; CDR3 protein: CASRGWGQGHNYGYTF
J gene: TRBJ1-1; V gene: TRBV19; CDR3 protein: CASRFTGTAEAFF
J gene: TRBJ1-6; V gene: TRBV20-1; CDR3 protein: CSARDMGTGTSPLHF
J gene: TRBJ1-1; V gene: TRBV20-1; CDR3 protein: CSATGPPVGTEAFF
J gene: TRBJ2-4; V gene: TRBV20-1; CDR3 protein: CSARVAGTQLAKNIQYF
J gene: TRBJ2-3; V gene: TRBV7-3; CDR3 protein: CASSLISGGLSSTDTQYF
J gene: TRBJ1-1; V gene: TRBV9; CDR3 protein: CASSAYGGAEAFF
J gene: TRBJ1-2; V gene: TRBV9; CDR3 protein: CASSVVGGGRHSYTF
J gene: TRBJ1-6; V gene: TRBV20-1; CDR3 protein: CSARAGQGGFASYNSPFHF
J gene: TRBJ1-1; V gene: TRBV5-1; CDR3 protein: CASSLVVPGPMNTEAFF
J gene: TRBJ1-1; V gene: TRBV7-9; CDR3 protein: CATRWKMNTEAFF
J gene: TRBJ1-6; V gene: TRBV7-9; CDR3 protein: CASSQRQDSPLHF
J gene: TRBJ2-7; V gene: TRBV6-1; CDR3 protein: CASSEAPHFYEQYF
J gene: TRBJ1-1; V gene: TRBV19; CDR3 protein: CASSIPPGETGAFF
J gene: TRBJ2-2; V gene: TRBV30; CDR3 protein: CAWSPGGAGTGELFF